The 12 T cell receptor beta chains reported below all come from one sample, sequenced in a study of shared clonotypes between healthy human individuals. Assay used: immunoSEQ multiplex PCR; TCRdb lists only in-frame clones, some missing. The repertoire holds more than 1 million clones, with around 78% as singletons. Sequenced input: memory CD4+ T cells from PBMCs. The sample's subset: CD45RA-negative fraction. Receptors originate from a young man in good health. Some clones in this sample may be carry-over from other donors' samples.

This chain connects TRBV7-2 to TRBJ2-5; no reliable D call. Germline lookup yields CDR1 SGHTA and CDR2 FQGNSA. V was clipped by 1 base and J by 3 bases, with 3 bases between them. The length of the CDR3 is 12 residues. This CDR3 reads CASSLDKETQYF. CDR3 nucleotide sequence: TGTGCCAGCAGCTTAGATAAAGAGACCCAGTACTTC.

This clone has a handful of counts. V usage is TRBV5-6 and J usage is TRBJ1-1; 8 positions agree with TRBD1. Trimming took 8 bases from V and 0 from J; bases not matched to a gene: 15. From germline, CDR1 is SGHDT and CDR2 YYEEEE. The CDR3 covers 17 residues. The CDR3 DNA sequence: TGTGCCAGTTGCCTCTCGCAGGGGGCGGTTATGAACACTGAAGCTTTCTTT. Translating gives CASCLSQGAVMNTEAFF.

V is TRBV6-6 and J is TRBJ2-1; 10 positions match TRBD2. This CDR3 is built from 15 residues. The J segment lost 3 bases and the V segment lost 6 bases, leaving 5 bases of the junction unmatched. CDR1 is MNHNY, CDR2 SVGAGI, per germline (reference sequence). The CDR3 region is CASSPPSGSYNEQFF. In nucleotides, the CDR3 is TGTGCCAGCAGCCCCCCTAGCGGGAGCTACAATGAGCAGTTCTTC.

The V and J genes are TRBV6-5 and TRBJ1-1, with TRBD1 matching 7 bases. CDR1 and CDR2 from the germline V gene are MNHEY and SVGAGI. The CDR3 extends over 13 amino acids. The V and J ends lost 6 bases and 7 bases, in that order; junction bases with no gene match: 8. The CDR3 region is CASRYPGTDEAFF. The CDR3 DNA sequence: TGTGCCAGCAGATATCCTGGGACAGATGAAGCTTTCTTT.

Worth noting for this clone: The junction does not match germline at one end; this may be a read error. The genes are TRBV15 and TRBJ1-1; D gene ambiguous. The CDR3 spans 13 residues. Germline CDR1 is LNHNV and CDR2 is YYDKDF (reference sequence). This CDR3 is CATSGDPRFEAFF. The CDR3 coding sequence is TGTGCCACCAGCGGAGACCCCAGATTTGAAGCTTTCTTT.

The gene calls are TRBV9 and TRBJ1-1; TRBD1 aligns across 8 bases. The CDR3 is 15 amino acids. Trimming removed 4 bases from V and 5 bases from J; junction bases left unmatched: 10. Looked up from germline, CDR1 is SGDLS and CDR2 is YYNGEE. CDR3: CASSPDRGGGTEAFF. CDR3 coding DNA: TGTGCCAGCAGCCCCGACAGGGGTGGGGGAACTGAAGCTTTCTTT.

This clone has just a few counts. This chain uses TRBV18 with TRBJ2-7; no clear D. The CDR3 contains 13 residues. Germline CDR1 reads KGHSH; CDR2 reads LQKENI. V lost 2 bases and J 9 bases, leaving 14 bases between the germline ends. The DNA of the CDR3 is TGTGCCAGCTCACCATCAGGAGACCCGCCGCAGTACTTC. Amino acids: CASSPSGDPPQYF.

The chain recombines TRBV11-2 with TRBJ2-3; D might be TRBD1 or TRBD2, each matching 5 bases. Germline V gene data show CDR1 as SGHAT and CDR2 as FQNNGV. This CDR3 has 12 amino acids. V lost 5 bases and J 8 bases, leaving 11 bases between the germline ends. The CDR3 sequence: CASSGGFGTQYF. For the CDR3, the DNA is TGTGCCAGCAGCGGGGGTTTTGGTACGCAGTATTTT.

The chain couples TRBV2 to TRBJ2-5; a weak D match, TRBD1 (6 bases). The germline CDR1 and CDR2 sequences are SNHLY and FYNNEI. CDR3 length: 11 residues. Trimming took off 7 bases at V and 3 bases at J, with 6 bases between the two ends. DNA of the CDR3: TGTGCCAGCAACAGGGAAGAGACCCAGTACTTC. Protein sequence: CASNREETQYF.

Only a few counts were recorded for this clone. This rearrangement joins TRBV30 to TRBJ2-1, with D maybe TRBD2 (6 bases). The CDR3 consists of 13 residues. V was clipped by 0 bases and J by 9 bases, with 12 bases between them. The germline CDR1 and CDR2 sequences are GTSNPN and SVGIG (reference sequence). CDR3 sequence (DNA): TGTGCCTGGAGTGTACTTGGCGGGACTGAGCAGTTCTTC. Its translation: CAWSVLGGTEQFF. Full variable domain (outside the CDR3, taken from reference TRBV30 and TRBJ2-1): SQTIHQWPATLVQPVGSPLSLECTVEGTSNPNLYWYRQAAGRGLQLLFYSVGIGQISSEVPQNLSASRPQDRQFILSSKKLLLSDSGFYLCAWSVLGGTEQFFGPGTRLTVL.

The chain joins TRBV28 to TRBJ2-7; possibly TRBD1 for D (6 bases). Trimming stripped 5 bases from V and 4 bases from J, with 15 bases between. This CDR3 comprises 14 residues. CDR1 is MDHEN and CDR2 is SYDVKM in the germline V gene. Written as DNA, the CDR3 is TGTGCCAGCAGTCCTACAGGGAAGCGGTACGAGCAGTACTTC. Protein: CASSPTGKRYEQYF.

As DNA, the CDR3 is TGTGCCAGCAGCTTAGTTACTAGCGGGAGTGGGTACACCGGGGAGCTGTTTTTT. Protein sequence: CASSLVTSGSGYTGELFF. V gene TRBV7-8 combines with J gene TRBJ2-2, with 11 nucleotides matching TRBD2. The CDR3 has 18 residues. The germline V gene has CDR1 SGHVS and CDR2 FQNEAQ. J lost 3 bases, V lost 1 base, and 7 bases had no gene match.